This TCR beta chain was observed in a study of T cell changes during pregnancy in multiple sclerosis. Libraries were prepared by immunoSEQ multiplex PCR; TCRdb keeps only in-frame clonotypes and omits some of them. The sample contains 30,000 to 40,000 clones, roughly 89% of which appear only once. The germline CDR1 and CDR2 sequences are MNHEY and SMNVEV (reference sequence). The CDR3 length is 15 residues. Trimming cost V 5 bases and J 6 bases; bases outside gene matches: 12. Sequenced material: CD8+ T cells from peripheral blood mononuclear cells, taken in the second trimester of pregnancy. The clonotype was recovered from a female donor with multiple sclerosis, enrolled in a pregnancy study. V is TRBV27 and J is TRBJ2-7, with 8 positions matching TRBD2. CDR3 sequence reads: CASSPYAGGPPEQYF. CDR3 nucleotides: TGTGCCAGCAGTCCTTACGCGGGGGGCCCCCCCGAGCAGTACTTC.